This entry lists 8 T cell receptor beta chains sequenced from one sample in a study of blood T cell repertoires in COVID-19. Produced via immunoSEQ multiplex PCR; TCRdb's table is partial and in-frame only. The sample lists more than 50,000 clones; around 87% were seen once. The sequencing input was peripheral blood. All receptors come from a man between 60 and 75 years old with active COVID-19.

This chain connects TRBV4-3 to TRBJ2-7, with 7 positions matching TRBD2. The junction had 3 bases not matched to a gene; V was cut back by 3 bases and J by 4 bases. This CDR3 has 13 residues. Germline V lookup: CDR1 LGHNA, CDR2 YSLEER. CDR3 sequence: CASSHSGGYEQYF. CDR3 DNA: TGCGCCAGCAGCCATTCCGGGGGGTACGAGCAGTACTTC.

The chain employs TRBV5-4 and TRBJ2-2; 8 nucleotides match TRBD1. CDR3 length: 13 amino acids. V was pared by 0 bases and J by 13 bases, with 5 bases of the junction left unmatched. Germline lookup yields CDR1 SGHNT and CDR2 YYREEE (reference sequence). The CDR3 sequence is CASSLGQGAVLFF. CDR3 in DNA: TGTGCCAGCAGCTTGGGGCAGGGGGCCGTGCTGTTTTTT.

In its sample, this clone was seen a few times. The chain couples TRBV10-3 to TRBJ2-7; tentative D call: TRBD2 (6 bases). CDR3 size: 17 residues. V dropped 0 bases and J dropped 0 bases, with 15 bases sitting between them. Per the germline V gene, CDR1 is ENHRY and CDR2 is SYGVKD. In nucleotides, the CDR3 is TGTGCCATCAGTGAGTCGATGGGAGGCAGGTTCTCCTACGAGCAGTACTTC. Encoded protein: CAISESMGGRFSYEQYF.

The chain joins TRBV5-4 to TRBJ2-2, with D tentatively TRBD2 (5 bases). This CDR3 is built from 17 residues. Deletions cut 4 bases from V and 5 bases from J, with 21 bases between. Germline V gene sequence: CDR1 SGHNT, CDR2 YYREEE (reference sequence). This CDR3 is CASSRSGGLVLTGELFF. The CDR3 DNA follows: TGTGCCAGCAGCCGGAGTGGAGGTTTAGTTTTGACCGGGGAGCTGTTTTTT.

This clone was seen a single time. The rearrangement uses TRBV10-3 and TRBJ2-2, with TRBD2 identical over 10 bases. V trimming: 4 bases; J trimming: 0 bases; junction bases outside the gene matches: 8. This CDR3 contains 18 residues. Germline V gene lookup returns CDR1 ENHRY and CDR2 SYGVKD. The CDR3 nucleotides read TGTGCCATCAGTGGGCCTAGCGGGGGAAGTACGAACACCGGGGAGCTGTTTTTT. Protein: CAISGPSGGSTNTGELFF.

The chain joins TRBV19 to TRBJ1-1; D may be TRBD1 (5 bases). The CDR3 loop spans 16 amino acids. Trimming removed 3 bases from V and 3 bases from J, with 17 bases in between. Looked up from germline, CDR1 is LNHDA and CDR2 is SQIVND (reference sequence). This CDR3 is CASSMGLLGRDTEAFF. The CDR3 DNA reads TGTGCCAGTAGTATGGGGCTATTGGGGCGAGACACTGAAGCTTTCTTT.

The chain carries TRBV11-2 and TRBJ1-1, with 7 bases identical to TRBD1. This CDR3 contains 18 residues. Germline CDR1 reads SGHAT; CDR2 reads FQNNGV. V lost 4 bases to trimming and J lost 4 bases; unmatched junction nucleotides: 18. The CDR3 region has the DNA TGTGCCAGCAGCTGGATAGGGGGCGGCTTATTCCTCGGCACTGAAGCTTTCTTT. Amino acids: CASSWIGGGLFLGTEAFF.

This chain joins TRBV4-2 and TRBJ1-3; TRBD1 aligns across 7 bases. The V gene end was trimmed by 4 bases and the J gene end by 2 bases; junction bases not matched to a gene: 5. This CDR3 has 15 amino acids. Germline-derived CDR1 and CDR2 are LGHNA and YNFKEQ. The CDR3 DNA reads TGTGCCAGCAGCCCAGGGACAGTAACTGGAAACACCATATATTTT. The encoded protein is CASSPGTVTGNTIYF.